Listed below are T cell receptor beta chains from one sample, sequenced in a study of blood T cell repertoires in COVID-19. Sequencing was performed with immunoSEQ multiplex PCR; in TCRdb, only in-frame clones are kept and a portion is missing. Altogether approximately 38,000 clones are present, over 70% being singletons, with the ten largest covering less than 25%. The sequencing sample was made of peripheral blood. The receptor set was obtained from a man over 45 with active or convalescent COVID-19. CDR3s include the opening cysteine and the closing phenylalanine or tryptophan. Fields, in order: J gene, D gene, V gene, clone size, CDR3 DNA, CDR3 protein. A D gene is named only where the DNA matches it firmly. The size entry is marked missing in some rows and otherwise reads once, few, many or a size class.

TRBJ1-1 NA TRBV11-2 NA TGTGCCAGCAGCTTTTCGGCGGACTTCAACACTGAAGCTTTCTTT CASSFSADFNTEAFF
TRBJ1-4 TRBD1 TRBV18 once TGTGCCAGCTGGGCCGGGACAGATGAAAAACTGTTTTTT CASWAGTDEKLFF
TRBJ1-1 NA TRBV9 NA TGTGCCAGCAGCACCCTCGGGAGTTCCCAATACACTGAAGCTTTCTTT CASSTLGSSQYTEAFF
TRBJ2-1 TRBD1 TRBV28 NA TGTGCCAGCAGTGAGACAGGGATCGGCAATGAGCAGTTCTTC CASSETGIGNEQFF
TRBJ1-5 NA TRBV27 NA TGTGCCAGCAGTTCACGACTGAATCAGCCCCAGCATTTT CASSSRLNQPQHF
TRBJ1-1 NA TRBV5-1 NA TGCGCCAGCAGCTTACTCGGGTCGGCTGAAGCTTTCTTT CASSLLGSAEAFF
TRBJ2-1 NA TRBV27 NA TGTGCCAGCAGTTTGCGGTACCGGGACTCCTCCCACAATGAGCAGTTCTTC CASSLRYRDSSHNEQFF
TRBJ1-1 TRBD1 TRBV5-1 NA TGCGCCAGCAGCTCACCCGGGACAGAGAACACTGAAGCTTTCTTT CASSSPGTENTEAFF
TRBJ2-3 NA TRBV7-3 NA TGTGCCAGCAGCTCGCCCGGTCGGGATACGCAGTATTTT CASSSPGRDTQYF
TRBJ2-3 TRBD2 TRBV9 NA TGTGCCAGCAGCGTAGCGGGGGGGCGGGCAGATACGCAGTATTTT CASSVAGGRADTQYF
TRBJ1-4 NA TRBV19 NA TGTGCCAGCAGACGACAGGCAGCAACTAATGAAAAACTGTTTTTT CASRRQAATNEKLFF
TRBJ1-6 TRBD1 TRBV9 NA TGTGCCAGCAGCGAGGGACAGGGGTATAATTCACCCCTCCACTTT CASSEGQGYNSPLHF
TRBJ2-1 TRBD2 TRBV2 NA TGTGCCAGCAGTGATGACGGATGGCGGGGGAGGTTCTTC CASSDDGWRGRFF
TRBJ2-1 NA TRBV27 NA TGTGCCAGCAGTTTTCTGGCTTTCTTACCGGGGAATGAGCAGTTCTTC CASSFLAFLPGNEQFF
TRBJ2-7 TRBD1 TRBV19 NA TGTGCCAGTAGCCGGGGACAGGGCTACGAGCAGTACTTC CASSRGQGYEQYF
TRBJ2-2 NA TRBV27 NA TGTGCCAGCAGTTTACTCCAGGGTGTAAACACCGGGGAGCTGTTTTTT CASSLLQGVNTGELFF
TRBJ2-2 NA TRBV7-8 once TGTGCCAGCAGCCCCCCCCTGAACACCGGGGAGCTGTTTTTT CASSPPLNTGELFF
TRBJ1-2 TRBD1 TRBV2 NA TGTGCCAGCAGCCAACCCAACACGGACAGGGGGGAAGGCTACACCTTC CASSQPNTDRGEGYTF
TRBJ2-1 TRBD2 TRBV27 NA TGTGCCAGCAGTTTATTCCAGCGGGAGGGCCTCTCCTACAATGAGCAGTTCTTC CASSLFQREGLSYNEQFF
TRBJ2-1 NA TRBV5-4 NA TGTGCCGGGGGGAGTGGGGGACTCTCCTACAATGAGCAGTTCTTC CAGGSGGLSYNEQFF
TRBJ2-7 NA TRBV5-1 NA TGCGCCAGCAGCTTGGATTCAGGCTCCTACGAGCAGTACTTC CASSLDSGSYEQYF
TRBJ2-5 TRBD2 TRBV27 NA TGTGCCAGCAGTTCAGAGACTAGCGGGAGTGGGGAGACCCAGTACTTC CASSSETSGSGETQYF
TRBJ1-1 TRBD1 TRBV6-6 NA TGTGCCAGCAGCCCGGGACAGGGCAATGCTTTCTTT CASSPGQGNAFF
TRBJ2-5 NA TRBV20-1 NA TGCAGTGCTAGTCGTAGCGGTGGAAGAGAAGAGACCCAGTACTTC CSASRSGGREETQYF
TRBJ1-6 TRBD1 TRBV5-6 NA TGTGCCAGCAGCTTGTGGGACAGGGACAATTCACCCCTCCACTTT CASSLWDRDNSPLHF
TRBJ1-1 TRBD1 TRBV5-4 NA TGTGCCAGCAGCAACCGGGACAGAGTTCGGACTGAAGCTTTCTTT CASSNRDRVRTEAFF
TRBJ2-3 TRBD1 TRBV3-1/TRBV3-2 NA TGTGCCAGCAGCCCCCGCAGGGGGTCAGGGGGAACAGATACGCAGTATTTT CASSPRRGSGGTDTQYF
TRBJ2-2 TRBD1 TRBV5-8 NA TGTGCCAGCAGCTGGGACAGTGTCACCGGGGAGCTGTTTTTT CASSWDSVTGELFF
TRBJ2-6 NA TRBV7-9 once TGTGCCAGCAGCTTATGGGGGGCTGGGGCCAACGTCCTGACTTTC CASSLWGAGANVLTF
TRBJ1-1 NA TRBV14 NA TGTGCCAGCAGTTTACAGGGAAACACTGAAGCTTTCTTT CASSLQGNTEAFF
TRBJ2-3 TRBD1 TRBV7-8 NA TGTGCCAGCAGCCACCCCCGGGACAGGAGCACAGATACGCAGTATTTT CASSHPRDRSTDTQYF